This TCR beta chain was found in a study of shared clonotypes between healthy human individuals. CDR1 is SGHNT, CDR2 YENEEA, per germline. After removal of 5 bases from V and 7 bases from J, the junction contained 10 bases not matched to a gene. The CDR3 loop spans 15 amino acids. Study results and limitations: Memory subsets generally showed lower estimated richness than naive subsets. The rarefaction results pointed to incomplete sorted-subset sequencing despite large depth.

Methods used by the authors: Quality scores were absent from the junction-only immunoSEQ sequences, so filtering differed. Produced via immunoSEQ multiplex PCR; TCRdb's table is partial and in-frame only. The V and J calls and clone size come from that table; D and trimming were worked out from the DNA. Here the sample spans 2 million to 2.5 million clones, over 85% being singletons. Comments on this clone: As yet, its antigen is unknown.

The specimen was naive CD4+ T cells from PBMCs. Subset in this sample: CD45RA+ positively selected. This receptor was taken from a man younger than 30 in good health. Some clones in this sample may be carry-over from other donors' samples. The rearrangement links TRBV11-3 to TRBJ2-3; 9 bases align to TRBD2. The CDR3 DNA reads as TGTGCCAGCAGCCTCGTAGCGGGAGAGGGCTATACGCAGTATTTT. Its translation: CASSLVAGEGYTQYF.